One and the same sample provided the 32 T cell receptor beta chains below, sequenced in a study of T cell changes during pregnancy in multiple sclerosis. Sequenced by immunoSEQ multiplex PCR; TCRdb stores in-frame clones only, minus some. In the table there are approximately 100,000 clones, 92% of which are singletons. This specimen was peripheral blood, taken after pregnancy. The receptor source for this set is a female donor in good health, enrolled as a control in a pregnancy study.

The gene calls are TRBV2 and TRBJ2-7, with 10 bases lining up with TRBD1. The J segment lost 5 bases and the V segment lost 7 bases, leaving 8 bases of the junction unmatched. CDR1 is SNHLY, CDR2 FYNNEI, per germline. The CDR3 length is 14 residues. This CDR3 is CASTRDRGRNEQYF. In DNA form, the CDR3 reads TGTGCCAGCACCAGGGACAGGGGTCGGAACGAGCAGTACTTC.

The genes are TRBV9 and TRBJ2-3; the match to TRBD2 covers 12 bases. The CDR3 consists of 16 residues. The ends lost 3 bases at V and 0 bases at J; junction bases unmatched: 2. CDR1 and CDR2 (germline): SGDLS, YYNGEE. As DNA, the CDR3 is TGTGCCAGCAGCGGGACTAGCGGGGCTAGCACAGATACGCAGTATTTT. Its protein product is CASSGTSGASTDTQYF. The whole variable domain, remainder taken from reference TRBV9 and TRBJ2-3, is DSGVTQTPKHLITATGQRVTLRCSPRSGDLSVYWYQQSLDQGLQFLIQYYNGEERAKGNILERFSAQQFPDLHSELNLSSLELGDSALYFCASSGTSGASTDTQYFGPGTRLTVL.

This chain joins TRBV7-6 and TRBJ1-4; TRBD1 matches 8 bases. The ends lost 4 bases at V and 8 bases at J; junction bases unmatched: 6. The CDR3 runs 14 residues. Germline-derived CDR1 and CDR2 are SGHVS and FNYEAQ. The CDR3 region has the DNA TGTGCCAGCAGCTCGGGGACAGGCAACGAAAAACTGTTTTTT. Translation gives CASSSGTGNEKLFF.

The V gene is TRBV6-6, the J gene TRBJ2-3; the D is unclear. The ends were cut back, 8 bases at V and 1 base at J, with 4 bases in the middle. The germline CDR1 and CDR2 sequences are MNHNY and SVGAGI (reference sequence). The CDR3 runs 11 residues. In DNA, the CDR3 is TGTGCCAGCGGGCGCACAGATACGCAGTATTTT. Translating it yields CASGRTDTQYF.

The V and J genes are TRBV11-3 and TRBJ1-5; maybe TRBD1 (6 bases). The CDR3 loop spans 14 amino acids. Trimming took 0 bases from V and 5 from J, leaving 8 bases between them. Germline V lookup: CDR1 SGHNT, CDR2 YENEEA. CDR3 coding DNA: TGTGCCAGCAGCTTAGACAGGGGCCATCAGCCCCAGCATTTT. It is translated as CASSLDRGHQPQHF.

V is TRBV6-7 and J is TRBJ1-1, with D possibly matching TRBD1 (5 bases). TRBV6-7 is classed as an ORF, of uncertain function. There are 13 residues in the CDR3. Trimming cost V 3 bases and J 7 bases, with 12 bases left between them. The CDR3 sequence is CASSYTGEGEAFF. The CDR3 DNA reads TGTGCCAGCAGTTATACGGGGGAGGGTGAAGCTTTCTTT.

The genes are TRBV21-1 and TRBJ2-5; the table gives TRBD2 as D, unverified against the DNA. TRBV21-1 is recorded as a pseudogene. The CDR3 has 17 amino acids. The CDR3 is CASSKDGYRRDRETQYF. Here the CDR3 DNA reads TGTGCCAGCAGCAAAGACGGCTACAGGCGGGACCGAGAGACCCAGTACTTC.

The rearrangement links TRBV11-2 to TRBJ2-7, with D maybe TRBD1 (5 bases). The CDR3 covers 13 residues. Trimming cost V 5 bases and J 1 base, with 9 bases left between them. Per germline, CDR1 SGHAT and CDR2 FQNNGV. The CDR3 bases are TGTGCCAGCAGCACAGGAGTGTCCTACGAGCAGTACTTC. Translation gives CASSTGVSYEQYF.

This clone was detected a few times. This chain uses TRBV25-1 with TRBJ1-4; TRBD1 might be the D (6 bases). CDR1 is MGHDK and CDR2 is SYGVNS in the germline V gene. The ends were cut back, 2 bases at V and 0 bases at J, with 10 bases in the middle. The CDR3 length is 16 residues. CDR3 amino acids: CASSELRGSTNEKLFF. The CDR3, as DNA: TGTGCCAGCAGTGAACTCAGGGGATCAACTAATGAAAAACTGTTTTTT.

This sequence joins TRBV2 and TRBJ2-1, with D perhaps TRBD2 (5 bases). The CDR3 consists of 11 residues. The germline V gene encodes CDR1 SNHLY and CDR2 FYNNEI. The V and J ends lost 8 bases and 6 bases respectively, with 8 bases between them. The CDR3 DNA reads TGTGCCAGCGAGGGCGGCAATGAGCAGTTCTTC. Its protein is CASEGGNEQFF. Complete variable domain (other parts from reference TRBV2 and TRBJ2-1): EPEVTQTPSHQVTQMGQEVILRCVPISNHLYFYWYRQILGQKVEFLVSFYNNEISEKSEIFDDQFSVERPDGSNFTLKIRSTKLEDSAMYFCASEGGNEQFFGPGTRLTVL.

The CDR3 DNA follows: TGTGCCAGCAGTTACGACAGCCTGAACACTGAAGCTTTCTTT. Its translation: CASSYDSLNTEAFF. The chain recombines TRBV6-5 with TRBJ1-1; perhaps TRBD1 as D (5 bases). V shed 2 bases and J shed 0 bases, with 7 bases lying between them. This CDR3 region has 14 residues. Germline V gene sequence: CDR1 MNHEY, CDR2 SVGAGI.

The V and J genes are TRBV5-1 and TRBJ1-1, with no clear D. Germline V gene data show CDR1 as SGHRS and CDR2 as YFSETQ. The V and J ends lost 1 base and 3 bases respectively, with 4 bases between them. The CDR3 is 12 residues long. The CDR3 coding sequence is TGCGCCAGCAGCTTGATAGACACTGAAGCTTTCTTT. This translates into CASSLIDTEAFF.

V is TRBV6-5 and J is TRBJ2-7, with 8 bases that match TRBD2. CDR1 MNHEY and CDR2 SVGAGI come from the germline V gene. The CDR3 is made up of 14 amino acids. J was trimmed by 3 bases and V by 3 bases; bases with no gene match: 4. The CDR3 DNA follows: TGTGCCAGCAGTTATGCGGGAGGTATCTACGAGCAGTACTTC. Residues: CASSYAGGIYEQYF.

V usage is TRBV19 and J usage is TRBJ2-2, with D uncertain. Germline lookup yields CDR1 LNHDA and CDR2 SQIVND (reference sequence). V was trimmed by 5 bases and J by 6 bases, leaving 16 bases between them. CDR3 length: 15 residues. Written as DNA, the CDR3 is TGTGCCAGTAGTTCCGGCGCGTCCAGCGCCGGGGAGCTGTTTTTT. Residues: CASSSGASSAGELFF.

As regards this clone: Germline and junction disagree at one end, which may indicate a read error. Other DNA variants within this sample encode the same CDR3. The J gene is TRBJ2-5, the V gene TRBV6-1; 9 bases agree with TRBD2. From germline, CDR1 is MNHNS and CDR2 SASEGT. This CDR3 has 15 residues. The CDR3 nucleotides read TGTGCCAGCAGCCGACTACTAGCGGGTGGGGAGACCCAATACTTC. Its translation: CASSRLLAGGETQYF.

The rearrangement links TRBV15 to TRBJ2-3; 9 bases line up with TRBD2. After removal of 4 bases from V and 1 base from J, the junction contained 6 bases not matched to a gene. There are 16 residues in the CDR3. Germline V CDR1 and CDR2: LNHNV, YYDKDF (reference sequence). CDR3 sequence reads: CATSKPGLAGTDTQYF. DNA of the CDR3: TGTGCCACCAGCAAACCGGGACTAGCAGGCACAGATACGCAGTATTTT.

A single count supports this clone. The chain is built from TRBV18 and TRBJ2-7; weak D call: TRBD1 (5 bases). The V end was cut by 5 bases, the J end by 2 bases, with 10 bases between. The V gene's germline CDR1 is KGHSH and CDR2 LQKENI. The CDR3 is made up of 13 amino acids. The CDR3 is CASSSGQTYEQYF. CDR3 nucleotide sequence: TGTGCCAGCTCATCAGGGCAGACCTACGAGCAGTACTTC.

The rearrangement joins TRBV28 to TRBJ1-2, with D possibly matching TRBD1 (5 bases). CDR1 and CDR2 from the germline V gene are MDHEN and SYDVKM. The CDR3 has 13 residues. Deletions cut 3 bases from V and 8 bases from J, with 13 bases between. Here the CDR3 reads CASSFSGLGGYTF. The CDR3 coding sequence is TGTGCCAGCAGTTTTTCAGGGTTAGGCGGCTACACCTTC.

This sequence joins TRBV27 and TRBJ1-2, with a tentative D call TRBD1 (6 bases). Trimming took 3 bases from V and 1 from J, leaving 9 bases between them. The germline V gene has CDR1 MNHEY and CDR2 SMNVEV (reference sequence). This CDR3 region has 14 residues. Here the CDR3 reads CASSLKGGNYGYTF. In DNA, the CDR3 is TGTGCCAGCAGTTTGAAAGGGGGTAACTATGGCTACACCTTC.

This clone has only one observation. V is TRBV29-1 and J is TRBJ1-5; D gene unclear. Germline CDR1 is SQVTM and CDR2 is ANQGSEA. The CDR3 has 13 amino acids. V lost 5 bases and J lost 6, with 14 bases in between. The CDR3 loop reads CSVTPQVGQPQHF. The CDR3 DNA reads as TGCAGCGTTACGCCGCAGGTGGGTCAGCCCCAGCATTTT.

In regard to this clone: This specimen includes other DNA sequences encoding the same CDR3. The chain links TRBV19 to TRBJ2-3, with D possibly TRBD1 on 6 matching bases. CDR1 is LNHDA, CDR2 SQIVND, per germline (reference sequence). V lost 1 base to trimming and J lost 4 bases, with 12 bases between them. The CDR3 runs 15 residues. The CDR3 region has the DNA TGTGCCAGTAGTATAGCCGGGGCAGGGGCAGATACGCAGTATTTT. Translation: CASSIAGAGADTQYF.

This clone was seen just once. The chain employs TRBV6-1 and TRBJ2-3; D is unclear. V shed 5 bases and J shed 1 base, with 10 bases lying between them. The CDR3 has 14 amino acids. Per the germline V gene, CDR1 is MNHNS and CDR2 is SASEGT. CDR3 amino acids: CASSFRQGTDTQYF. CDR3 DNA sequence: TGTGCCAGCAGTTTTAGGCAGGGCACAGATACGCAGTATTTT.

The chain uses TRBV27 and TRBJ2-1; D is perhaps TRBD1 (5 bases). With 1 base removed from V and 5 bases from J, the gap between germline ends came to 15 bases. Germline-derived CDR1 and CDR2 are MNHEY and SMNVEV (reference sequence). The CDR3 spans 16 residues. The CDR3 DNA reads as TGTGCCAGCAGTTTATATACAGGCCTTTCCAACAATGAGCAGTTCTTC. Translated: CASSLYTGLSNNEQFF.

The CDR3 here is CASSHMTRGGNEQFF. CDR3 sequence (DNA): TGTGCCAGCAGCCACATGACCCGGGGGGGCAATGAGCAGTTCTTC. This chain links TRBV13 with TRBJ2-1, with 8 positions matching TRBD2. CDR1 and CDR2 from the germline V gene are PRHDT and FYEKMQ (reference sequence). The CDR3 is 15 amino acids. The trim removed 5 bases at V and 6 bases at J, leaving 9 bases unmatched.

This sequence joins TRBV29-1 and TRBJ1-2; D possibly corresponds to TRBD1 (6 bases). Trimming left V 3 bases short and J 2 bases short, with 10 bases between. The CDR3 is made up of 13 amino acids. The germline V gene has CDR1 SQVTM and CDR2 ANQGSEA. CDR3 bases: TGCAGCGTTGATGGTCAGGGGAACTATGGCTACACCTTC. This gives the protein CSVDGQGNYGYTF. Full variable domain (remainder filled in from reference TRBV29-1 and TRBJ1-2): SAVISQKPSRDICQRGTSLTIQCQVDSQVTMMFWYRQQPGQSLTLIATANQGSEATYESGFVIDKFPISRPNLTFSTLTVSNMSPEDSSIYLCSVDGQGNYGYTFGSGTRLTVV.

The CDR3 loop is CASSLGQGFVTQYF. DNA for the CDR3: TGTGCCAGCAGCTTGGGACAGGGATTCGTCACGCAGTATTTT. This sequence joins TRBV7-2 and TRBJ2-3, with 9 nucleotides matching TRBD1. Germline V lookup: CDR1 SGHTA, CDR2 FQGNSA. The length of the CDR3 is 14 residues. After removal of 3 bases from V and 9 bases from J, the junction contained 7 bases not matched to a gene.

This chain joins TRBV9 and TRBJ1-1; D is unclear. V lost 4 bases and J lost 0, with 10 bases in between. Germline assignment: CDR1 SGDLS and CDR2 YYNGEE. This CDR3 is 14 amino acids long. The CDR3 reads CASSPWALNTEAFF. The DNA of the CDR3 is TGTGCCAGCAGCCCATGGGCGCTGAACACTGAAGCTTTCTTT.

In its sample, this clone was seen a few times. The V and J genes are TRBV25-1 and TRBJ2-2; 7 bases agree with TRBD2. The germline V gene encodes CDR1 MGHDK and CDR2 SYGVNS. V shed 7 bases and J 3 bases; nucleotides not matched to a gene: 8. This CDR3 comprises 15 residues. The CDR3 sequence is CASMEARGDTGELFF. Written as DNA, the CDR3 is TGTGCCAGCATGGAAGCTCGGGGGGACACCGGGGAGCTGTTTTTT. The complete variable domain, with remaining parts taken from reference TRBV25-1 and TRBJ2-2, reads EADIYQTPRYLVIGTGKKITLECSQTMGHDKMYWYQQDPGMELHLIHYSYGVNSTEKGDLSSESTVSRIRTEHFPLTLESARPSHTSQYLCASMEARGDTGELFFGEGSRLTVL.

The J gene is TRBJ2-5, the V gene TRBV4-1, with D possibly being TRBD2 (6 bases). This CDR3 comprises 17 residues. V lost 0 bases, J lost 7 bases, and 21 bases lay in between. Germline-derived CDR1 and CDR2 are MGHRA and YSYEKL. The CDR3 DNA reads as TGCGCCAGCAGCCAAGATTCCCTGGGGGACTCCGTTCGGACCCAGTACTTC. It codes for CASSQDSLGDSVRTQYF.

The CDR3 sequence: CASSDAREFNEKLFF. For the CDR3, the DNA is TGTGCCAGCAGTGACGCCCGGGAATTTAATGAAAAACTGTTTTTT. The gene calls are TRBV6-1 and TRBJ1-4; D unresolved. The V gene's germline CDR1 is MNHNS and CDR2 SASEGT. The CDR3 totals 15 residues. The V end lost 3 bases, the J end lost 4 bases, and 12 bases lay between the germline ends.

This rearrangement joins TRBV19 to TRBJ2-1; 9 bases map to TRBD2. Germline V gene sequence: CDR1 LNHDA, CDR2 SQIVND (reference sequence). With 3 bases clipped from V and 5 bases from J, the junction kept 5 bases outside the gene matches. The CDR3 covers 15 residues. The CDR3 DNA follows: TGTGCCAGTAGTATTGTAGCGGGGGCCAACAATGAGCAGTTCTTC. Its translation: CASSIVAGANNEQFF.

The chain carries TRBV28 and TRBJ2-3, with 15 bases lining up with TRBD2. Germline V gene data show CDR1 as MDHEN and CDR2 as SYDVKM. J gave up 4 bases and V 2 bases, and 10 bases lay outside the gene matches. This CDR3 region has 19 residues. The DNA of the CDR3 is TGTGCCAGCAGTTTACTTTCCGGACTAGCGGGAGGGGGGGCAGATACGCAGTATTTT. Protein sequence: CASSLLSGLAGGGADTQYF.